Below, 17 T cell receptor beta chains from the same sample are listed, as sequenced in a study of OX40 agonist ivuxolimab in advanced cancers. Method: immunoSEQ multiplex PCR; TCRdb's copy keeps in-frame clones and lacks some. Of approximately 70,000 clones listed, around 88% are singletons. The specimen was CD4+ or CD8+ T cells sorted from blood, collected in a trial of the OX40 agonist ivuxolimab. Receptors were obtained from an adult with an advanced solid tumor such as melanoma, head and neck, liver or kidney cancer.

The chain recombines TRBV4-2 with TRBJ2-1; 10 bases align to TRBD2. The germline V gene has CDR1 LGHNA and CDR2 YNFKEQ. J was trimmed by 6 bases and V by 0 bases; bases with no gene match: 5. The CDR3 consists of 16 residues. Here the CDR3 reads CASSQDSASGGNEQFF. The CDR3 DNA sequence: TGTGCCAGCAGCCAAGATTCGGCTAGCGGGGGCAATGAGCAGTTCTTC.

This clone was observed a single time. This chain joins TRBV19 and TRBJ2-4; D may be TRBD2 (5 bases). Looked up from germline, CDR1 is LNHDA and CDR2 is SQIVND (reference sequence). V dropped 4 bases and J dropped 0 bases, with 16 bases sitting between them. The CDR3 length is 17 residues. The CDR3 sequence is CASSKGLPSIAKNIQYF. CDR3 in DNA: TGTGCCAGTAGTAAAGGACTTCCCTCCATAGCCAAAAACATTCAGTACTTC.

V usage is TRBV5-6 and J usage is TRBJ1-5, with D unclear. From germline, CDR1 is SGHDT and CDR2 YYEEEE. CDR3 length: 13 amino acids. V was cut by 0 bases and J by 6 bases, with 7 bases left in between. The CDR3 loop reads CASSLAGSQPQHF. The CDR3 DNA reads as TGTGCCAGCAGCTTGGCGGGTAGTCAGCCCCAGCATTTT.

The V gene is TRBV25-1, the J gene TRBJ2-1, with TRBD2 identical over 9 bases. CDR1 MGHDK and CDR2 SYGVNS come from the germline V gene. V shed 5 bases and J 0 bases; nucleotides not matched to a gene: 8. CDR3 length: 17 residues. The CDR3 nucleotides are TGTGCCAGCAGTCCAGGACTAGCGTCAAGCTCCTACAATGAGCAGTTCTTC. Protein: CASSPGLASSSYNEQFF.

This rearrangement joins TRBV2 to TRBJ2-4; D gene uncertain. V lost 5 bases, J lost 2 bases, and 13 bases lay in between. Germline V gene sequence: CDR1 SNHLY, CDR2 FYNNEI. The CDR3 has 15 residues. CDR3 in DNA: TGTGCCAGCAGTACCCCGACGGTGCCCAAAAACATTCAGTACTTC. Translated, it gives CASSTPTVPKNIQYF.

This clone was recorded only once. The chain combines TRBV25-1 with TRBJ2-4; D is uncertain. Germline V CDR1 and CDR2: MGHDK, SYGVNS. V dropped 2 bases and J dropped 8 bases, with 7 bases sitting between them. The CDR3 loop spans 12 amino acids. The CDR3 here is CASSEGNHIQYF. In nucleotides, the CDR3 is TGTGCCAGCAGTGAAGGCAATCACATTCAGTACTTC. Full variable domain (remainder filled in from reference TRBV25-1 and TRBJ2-4): EADIYQTPRYLVIGTGKKITLECSQTMGHDKMYWYQQDPGMELHLIHYSYGVNSTEKGDLSSESTVSRIRTEHFPLTLESARPSHTSQYLCASSEGNHIQYFGAGTRLSVL.

The chain employs TRBV7-8 and TRBJ2-7; D may match TRBD1 or TRBD2 (5 bases each). CDR1 is SGHVS and CDR2 is FQNEAQ in the germline V gene. V lost 5 bases and J 4 bases, leaving 15 bases between the germline ends. The CDR3 extends over 14 amino acids. In nucleotides, the CDR3 is TGTGCCAGCAGCCCGGGACCGTTCAGTTACGAGCAGTACTTC. Translated: CASSPGPFSYEQYF.

The V and J genes are TRBV5-1 and TRBJ2-3; D is ambiguous. Germline V gene data show CDR1 as SGHRS and CDR2 as YFSETQ. The V and J ends lost 5 bases and 2 bases respectively, with 12 bases between them. This CDR3 comprises 14 residues. In DNA, the CDR3 is TGCGCCAGCAGGAGACTGCTCTCCACAGATACGCAGTATTTT. It is translated as CASRRLLSTDTQYF.

The chain employs TRBV13 and TRBJ2-2, with 13 bases matching TRBD2. V was pared by 5 bases and J by 5 bases, with 5 bases of the junction left unmatched. The CDR3 runs 16 residues. The germline CDR1 and CDR2 sequences are PRHDT and FYEKMQ (reference sequence). CDR3 amino acids: CASSPGLAGATGELFF. CDR3 bases: TGTGCCAGCAGCCCCGGACTAGCGGGGGCGACCGGGGAGCTGTTTTTT.

This clone was recorded once. The chain carries TRBV6-5 and TRBJ2-7, with TRBD2 matching over 10 bases. V lost 5 bases, J lost 3 bases, and 7 bases stayed unmatched. This CDR3 spans 15 amino acids. Looked up from germline, CDR1 is MNHEY and CDR2 is SVGAGI. The CDR3 here is CASSTTSSGSYEQYF. DNA for the CDR3: TGTGCCAGCAGTACCACTTCTAGCGGGAGCTACGAGCAGTACTTC.

In nucleotides, the CDR3 is TGTGCCAGCAGCCTAGAGAGGGGGCCCACCTACGAGCAGTACTTC. Amino acids: CASSLERGPTYEQYF. V gene TRBV7-9 combines with J gene TRBJ2-7; 7 nucleotides agree with TRBD1. Germline values: CDR1 SEHNR, CDR2 FQNEAQ (reference sequence). Germline trimming cut 5 bases from V and 2 bases from J; bases unmatched to any gene: 9. The CDR3 has 15 residues.

V and J are TRBV2 and TRBJ1-4, with D perhaps matching TRBD1 (6 bases). Germline CDR1 and CDR2: SNHLY and FYNNEI. This CDR3 region has 14 residues. V lost 7 bases to trimming and J lost 8 bases, with 17 bases between them. CDR3 nucleotides: TGTGCCAGCACACTAATACGGGGGGGCGAAAAACTGTTTTTT. This sequence encodes CASTLIRGGEKLFF.

The gene calls are TRBV5-1 and TRBJ2-1; 8 positions match TRBD2. CDR3 length equals 15 residues. Germline V CDR1 and CDR2: SGHRS, YFSETQ. The ends lost 1 base at V and 9 bases at J; junction bases unmatched: 9. CDR3 protein: CASSLSLAGKREQFF. CDR3 coding DNA: TGCGCCAGCAGCTTGTCCCTAGCGGGCAAACGTGAGCAGTTCTTC.

J is TRBJ1-4 and V is TRBV6-5; a weak D match, TRBD1 (6 bases). Trimming removed 6 bases at V and 0 bases at J, with 8 bases between. Per germline, CDR1 MNHEY and CDR2 SVGAGI. This CDR3 spans 14 amino acids. The CDR3 region is CASRQGSTNEKLFF. CDR3 coding DNA: TGTGCCAGCAGACAGGGTTCAACTAATGAAAAACTGTTTTTT.

The chain uses TRBV6-5 and TRBJ1-3; the D is unclear. The CDR3 contains 12 residues. Per germline, CDR1 MNHEY and CDR2 SVGAGI. V was trimmed by 10 bases and J by 3 bases, leaving 10 bases between them. Here the CDR3 DNA reads TGTGCCACCGGGAGCAGTGGAAACACCATATATTTT. Protein: CATGSSGNTIYF.

V usage is TRBV5-4 and J usage is TRBJ2-5, with D perhaps TRBD1 or TRBD2 (5 bases each). Trimming pared 0 bases from V and 4 bases from J, leaving 10 bases between. CDR3 length: 14 residues. Germline V gives CDR1 SGHNT, CDR2 YYREEE (reference sequence). The CDR3 sequence is CASSLAGSRETQYF. Here the CDR3 DNA reads TGTGCCAGCAGCTTGGCAGGGAGCAGAGAGACCCAGTACTTC.

The chain joins TRBV7-3 to TRBJ2-5, with 13 bases that match TRBD2. J was trimmed by 1 base and V by 2 bases; bases with no gene match: 7. The V gene's germline CDR1 is SGHTA and CDR2 FQGTGA. The CDR3 length is 18 residues. The CDR3 is CASSLHGRTSGGQETQYF. The CDR3 DNA reads as TGTGCCAGCAGCTTACACGGGAGGACTAGCGGGGGCCAAGAGACCCAGTACTTC.